These 13 T cell receptor beta chains share one sample of origin, sequenced in a study of T cells in Graves' hyperthyroidism and ophthalmopathy. The source material, RNA transcripts, was used to amplify TCR beta CDR3 regions. When the TCR CDR3 underwent first-round RT-PCR, the HTBI primer set was used. MiXCR, run by TCRdb on the multiplex PCR reads, gives a single entry per CDR3 protein. The sample carries about 350,000 distinct CDR3 sequences, about a sixth recorded once. Sequenced: blood. These receptors originate from a woman aged 25 to 39 with Graves' hyperthyroidism that later progressed to Graves' ophthalmopathy.

This clonotype was observed a few times. The genes are TRBV5-1 and TRBJ2-3; the D gene is possibly TRBD2 (5 bases). The germline V and J ends were trimmed by 4 bases and 5 bases, with 8 bases remaining between them. Germline CDR1 reads SGHRS; CDR2 reads YFSETQ. This CDR3 has 12 amino acids. CDR3 sequence reads: CASSNGVDTQYF. The CDR3 coding sequence is TGCGCCAGCAGCAACGGGGTAGATACGCAGTATTTT.

The V and J genes are TRBV2 and TRBJ2-7; 7 bases match TRBD1. The CDR3 is 15 amino acids. The V gene end was trimmed by 6 bases and the J gene end by 1 base; junction bases not matched to a gene: 9. Germline V gives CDR1 SNHLY, CDR2 FYNNEI. The CDR3 is CASSVGQLDSYEQYF. CDR3 DNA: TGTGCCAGCAGCGTGGGACAGCTCGATTCCTACGAGCAGTACTTC.

In its sample, this clonotype was seen many times. The junction and the germline gene differ at one end; a read error may be behind it. This chain joins TRBV6-1 and TRBJ1-2; 7 nucleotides line up with TRBD1. From germline, CDR1 is MNHNS and CDR2 SASEGT. The CDR3 totals 18 residues. The CDR3 region is CASKEAPGQSEIYYGYTF. Here the CDR3 DNA reads TGTGCCAGCAAAGAGGCACCGGGACAGAGCGAAATATACTACGGCTACACCTTC.

This clonotype came up many times. V gene TRBV4-2 combines with J gene TRBJ1-1; 7 nucleotides align to TRBD1. Germline assignment: CDR1 LGHNA and CDR2 YNFKEQ. With 7 bases clipped from V and 6 bases from J, the junction kept 11 bases outside the gene matches. CDR3 size: 14 residues. The CDR3 nucleotides are TGTGCCAGCATCCAGGGGGGGCGGAGCCCTGAAGCTTTCTTT. Its protein product is CASIQGGRSPEAFF.

The J gene is TRBJ1-4, the V gene TRBV5-4; D unclear. The germline V gene encodes CDR1 SGHNT and CDR2 YYREEE (reference sequence). Trimming left V 3 bases short and J 6 bases short, with 6 bases between. The CDR3 covers 12 residues. The CDR3 DNA follows: TGTGCCAGCAGCTGGAACGATGAAAAACTGTTTTTT. Amino acids: CASSWNDEKLFF.

The CDR3 DNA reads as TGTGCCAGCAGTTCGCAACTAGCGGGGGGGCGCAACGAGCAGTACTTC. Its translation: CASSSQLAGGRNEQYF. The chain is built from TRBV27 and TRBJ2-7; 13 positions match TRBD2. The CDR3 runs 16 residues. The germline V gene encodes CDR1 MNHEY and CDR2 SMNVEV (reference sequence). Trimming cost V 4 bases and J 5 bases; bases outside gene matches: 8.

V and J are TRBV28 and TRBJ2-3, with D unclear. The CDR3 has 13 amino acids. V was pared by 8 bases and J by 0 bases, with 9 bases between. Germline V lookup: CDR1 MDHEN, CDR2 SYDVKM. CDR3 loop: CASGPPSTDTQYF. Written as DNA, the CDR3 is TGTGCCAGCGGGCCTCCGAGCACAGATACGCAGTATTTT.

This clonotype was recorded many times. The rearrangement links TRBV3-1 to TRBJ2-2; D is tentatively TRBD1 or TRBD2 (7 bases each). The CDR3 is 17 amino acids. Trimming cost V 1 base and J 5 bases, with 17 bases left between them. Germline V gene sequence: CDR1 LGHDT, CDR2 YNNKEL (reference sequence). The CDR3: CASSQVPRGGWTGELFF. CDR3 DNA: TGTGCCAGCAGCCAAGTCCCCAGGGGGGGATGGACCGGGGAGCTGTTTTTT.

In its sample, this clonotype was seen once. J is TRBJ2-4 and V is TRBV5-6; no reliable D call. V was cut by 1 base and J by 0 bases, with 11 bases left in between. CDR3 length: 16 amino acids. CDR1 SGHDT and CDR2 YYEEEE come from the germline V gene. The DNA of the CDR3 is TGTGCCAGCAGCTTGTCGGTAGAGCTAGCCAAAAACATTCAGTACTTC. Translation gives CASSLSVELAKNIQYF.

This clonotype appeared a few times. V and J are TRBV20-1 and TRBJ2-1; D possibly corresponds to TRBD2 (6 bases). Germline assignment: CDR1 DFQATT and CDR2 SNEGSKA (reference sequence). The V end lost 3 bases, the J end lost 12 bases, and 21 bases lay between the germline ends. This CDR3 comprises 14 residues. This chain's CDR3 is CSASSGELGAGQFF. DNA of the CDR3: TGCAGTGCTAGTAGCGGTGAATTAGGAGCAGGGCAGTTCTTC.

This clonotype has at least ten counts. The chain links TRBV12-3 or TRBV12-4 to TRBJ1-1, with D tentatively TRBD1 (6 bases). The germline V and J ends were trimmed by 5 bases and 4 bases, with 17 bases remaining between them. This CDR3 is 15 amino acids long. CDR3 DNA sequence: TGTGCCAGCAGTCTAACCGGGACAACGAGCACTGAAGCTTTCTTT. Translating it yields CASSLTGTTSTEAFF.

V is TRBV4-1 and J is TRBJ2-2; D is possibly TRBD2 (5 bases). This CDR3 is 16 amino acids long. V lost 4 bases and J lost 1, with 13 bases in between. The germline V gene has CDR1 MGHRA and CDR2 YSYEKL. The chain's CDR3 is CASSPRTGKNTGELFF. The DNA for the CDR3 is TGCGCCAGCAGCCCTAGGACGGGGAAGAACACCGGGGAGCTGTTTTTT.

This clonotype was recorded at least ten times. V is TRBV29-1 and J is TRBJ2-2; unclear D gene. This CDR3 spans 13 amino acids. Germline CDR1 reads SQVTM; CDR2 reads ANQGSEA. Deletions cut 2 bases from V and 4 bases from J, with 8 bases between. The CDR3 bases are TGCAGCGTTGAAAGAGGAGTCACCGGGGAGCTGTTTTTT. Its translation: CSVERGVTGELFF.